Shown below are 9 T cell receptor beta chains from a single sample sequenced in a study of blood T cell repertoires in COVID-19. Measured with immunoSEQ multiplex PCR; TCRdb has only the in-frame clones, and not every one. The top ten hold 20% to 25% of the sample, which has tens of thousands of clones, approximately 88% seen once. Sequencing was performed on peripheral blood. The receptors were gathered from a man aged 50 to 60 with active COVID-19.

V gene TRBV19 combines with J gene TRBJ1-2; TRBD1 matches at 11 bases. The V gene end was trimmed by 7 bases and the J gene end by 7 bases; junction bases not matched to a gene: 11. This CDR3 has 15 residues. CDR1 and CDR2 from the germline V gene are LNHDA and SQIVND (reference sequence). CDR3 amino acids: CASTKDRGLSSGYTF. The CDR3 bases are TGTGCCAGTACCAAGGACAGGGGGCTATCGAGTGGCTACACCTTC.

V usage is TRBV5-6 and J usage is TRBJ2-5, with D possibly matching TRBD2 (6 bases). Trimming took off 1 base at V and 5 bases at J, with 12 bases between the two ends. The CDR3 is made up of 14 amino acids. CDR1 and CDR2 (germline): SGHDT, YYEEEE. CDR3 coding DNA: TGTGCCAGCAGCTTGCGGGCGGGGACTGAGACCCAGTACTTC. Translation gives CASSLRAGTETQYF.

CDR3 loop: CASSVAGANTGELFF. The DNA for the CDR3 is TGTGCCAGCAGTGTAGCGGGGGCGAACACCGGGGAGCTGTTTTTT. This chain links TRBV28 with TRBJ2-2; 9 bases agree with TRBD2. The CDR3 is 15 amino acids. The germline V gene encodes CDR1 MDHEN and CDR2 SYDVKM. J gave up 0 bases and V 5 bases, and 1 base lay outside the gene matches.

This clone came up once. The V and J genes are TRBV29-1 and TRBJ2-3, with a tentative D call TRBD2 (5 bases). The V gene lost 5 bases and the J gene lost 0 bases, with 9 bases spanning the gap. Germline CDR1 is SQVTM and CDR2 is ANQGSEA. This CDR3 has 13 residues. CDR3 sequence: CSVPRESTDTQYF. CDR3 coding DNA: TGCAGCGTTCCGAGGGAAAGCACAGATACGCAGTATTTT.

This sequence joins TRBV19 and TRBJ2-7; 7 bases align to TRBD2. CDR1 and CDR2 from the germline V gene are LNHDA and SQIVND (reference sequence). V lost 6 bases and J lost 0; bases outside the gene matches: 5. The CDR3 extends over 14 amino acids. For the CDR3, the DNA is TGTGCCAGTAGCGTGGTAGCGGGCTCCTACGAGCAGTACTTC. Translating it yields CASSVVAGSYEQYF.

This chain uses TRBV6-4 with TRBJ2-2; a weak D match, TRBD1 (5 bases). Germline V gives CDR1 MRHNA, CDR2 SNTAGT. Deletions cut 6 bases from V and 6 bases from J, with 11 bases between. The CDR3 is 13 residues long. The CDR3 DNA is TGTGCCAGCAGCGGACATCCCGCCGGGGAGCTGTTTTTT. Protein sequence: CASSGHPAGELFF.

The gene calls are TRBV4-3 and TRBJ2-1; 10 bases align to TRBD2. The CDR3 extends over 17 amino acids. V gave up 0 bases and J gave up 6 bases; unmatched junction bases: 8. Germline V gene lookup returns CDR1 LGHNA and CDR2 YSLEER. CDR3 residues: CASSQDPAGGPPNEQFF. CDR3 sequence (DNA): TGCGCCAGCAGCCAAGACCCAGCGGGAGGGCCCCCCAATGAGCAGTTCTTC.

This clone was recorded once. The rearrangement uses TRBV12-3 or TRBV12-4 and TRBJ2-1, with TRBD2 identical over 8 bases. Trimming removed 6 bases from V and 10 bases from J; junction bases left unmatched: 8. The CDR3 length is 13 residues. The CDR3 coding sequence is TGTGCCAGCAGCCTTGGACTAGCCGGGGAGCAGTTCTTC. Its protein product is CASSLGLAGEQFF.

A single count supports this clone. This sequence joins TRBV4-1 and TRBJ2-1; D is undetermined. With 2 bases removed from V and 3 bases from J, the gap between germline ends came to 14 bases. In germline, CDR1 is MGHRA, CDR2 YSYEKL. The CDR3 is 16 residues long. DNA of the CDR3: TGCGCCAGCAGCCAATCTCTTTCCGAGCACTACAATGAGCAGTTCTTC. This codes for CASSQSLSEHYNEQFF.